What follows are 20 T cell receptor beta chains derived from one specimen sequenced in a study of CD8 T cells in Susac syndrome (dated by TCRdb to between 2019 and 2020). Receptors were amplified or captured by the immunoSEQ multiplex PCR assay. RNA was extracted using the RNeasy kit, and about 0.5 to 1 ug of the RNA was reverse transcribed with random hexamers. TCRdb ran its own pipeline on the public reads, namely fastp trimming at Q25 and MiXCR clone calling, and kept in-frame beta chains. Entries are consolidated by CDR3 protein sequence, retaining the most common genes and DNA. A total of some 170,000 distinct CDR3 sequences appear in this sample, approximately 95% of them only once. Clones ranked in the top ten supply 0.085% to 0.11% of the sample. The specimen was CD4+ T cells from PBMCs. The receptors originated from a human donor in good health.

The V and J genes are TRBV7-9 and TRBJ1-2; no clear D gene. The CDR3 runs to 14 residues. With 2 bases removed from V and 4 bases from J, the gap between germline ends came to 11 bases. Germline CDR1 SEHNR, CDR2 FQNEAQ (reference sequence). The CDR3 region is CASSLSAVVYGYTF. In DNA form, the CDR3 reads TGTGCCAGCAGCTTATCGGCGGTGGTCTATGGCTACACCTTC. Combining the CDR3 with reference TRBV7-9 and TRBJ1-2 gives the whole variable domain DTGVSQNPRHKITKRGQNVTFRCDPISEHNRLYWYRQTLGQGPEFLTYFQNEAQLEKSRLLSDRFSAERPKGSFSTLEIQRTEQGDSAMYLCASSLSAVVYGYTFGSGTRLTVV.

The chain carries TRBV30 and TRBJ2-3, with a possible D match to TRBD1 (5 bases). The V end was cut by 4 bases, the J end by 4 bases, with 21 bases between. This CDR3 region has 16 residues. In germline, CDR1 is GTSNPN, CDR2 SVGIG (reference sequence). Here the CDR3 DNA reads TGTGCCTGGACTTGGCCTACAGGAGTAAGGGCAGATACGCAGTATTTT. Translating it yields CAWTWPTGVRADTQYF.

This clonotype was seen once. The CDR3 DNA reads as TGTGCCAGCAGGCTAGACACCGGGGAGCTGTTTTTT. This encodes CASRLDTGELFF. The chain joins TRBV27 to TRBJ2-2, with D hard to call. The CDR3 runs to 12 residues. CDR1 is MNHEY, CDR2 SMNVEV, per germline (reference sequence). V was trimmed by 6 bases and J by 3 bases, leaving 5 bases between them.

The V and J genes are TRBV30 and TRBJ2-2, with 8 bases aligning to TRBD2. Germline CDR1 and CDR2: GTSNPN and SVGIG (reference sequence). Trimming removed 7 bases from V and 5 bases from J; junction bases left unmatched: 6. The CDR3 has 13 residues. CDR3 in amino acids: CALGREGTGELFF. CDR3 in DNA: TGTGCCTTGGGTCGGGAGGGGACCGGGGAGCTGTTTTTT.

This clonotype has a single count. The chain is built from TRBV20-1 and TRBJ2-3; D gene ambiguous. CDR1 DFQATT and CDR2 SNEGSKA come from the germline V gene (reference sequence). The CDR3 is 13 residues long. The CDR3 sequence is CSPPILGTDTQYF. The CDR3 DNA reads TGCAGCCCCCCGATCCTTGGTACAGATACGCAGTATTTT.

The V and J genes are TRBV7-2 and TRBJ1-2, with TRBD1 as a possible D gene (6 bases). Germline CDR1 SGHTA, CDR2 FQGNSA. The CDR3 extends over 15 amino acids. V gave up 3 bases and J gave up 0 bases, with 11 bases separating them. The CDR3 loop reads CASSLQEGANYGYTF. The CDR3 coding sequence is TGTGCCAGCAGCTTGCAGGAGGGGGCTAACTATGGCTACACCTTC.

The rearrangement joins TRBV6-2 or TRBV6-3 to TRBJ2-7; TRBD2 matches at 11 bases. This CDR3 is built from 17 residues. Germline V gene data show CDR1 as MNHEY and CDR2 as SVGEGT. The trim removed 0 bases at V and 2 bases at J, leaving 6 bases unmatched. For the CDR3, the DNA is TGTGCCAGCAGTTACTCACTAGCGGGAGAGCTCGCCTACGAGCAGTACTTC. Its translation: CASSYSLAGELAYEQYF.

V usage is TRBV12-5 and J usage is TRBJ2-1, with D perhaps matching TRBD1 (5 bases). The germline V gene encodes CDR1 LGHNT and CDR2 FRNRAP. The ends were cut back, 4 bases at V and 7 bases at J, with 11 bases in the middle. The CDR3 contains 13 residues. The CDR3, as DNA: TGTGCTAGTGGTTCTGGAAAGGGGAATGAGCAGTTCTTC. Amino acid sequence: CASGSGKGNEQFF. Looking up the rest from reference TRBV12-5 and TRBJ2-1 gives the full variable domain: DARVTQTPRHKVTEMGQEVTMRCQPILGHNTVFWYRQTMMQGLELLAYFRNRAPLDDSGMPKDRFSAEMPDATLATLKIQPSEPRDSAVYFCASGSGKGNEQFFGPGTRLTVL.

The chain uses TRBV5-1 and TRBJ2-5; D unclear. Per the germline V gene, CDR1 is SGHRS and CDR2 is YFSETQ. The CDR3 length is 13 residues. The V end was cut by 7 bases, the J end by 5 bases, with 15 bases between. The CDR3 bases are TGCGCCAGCGGCCTCCCTAGAGATGAGACCCAGTACTTC. This gives the protein CASGLPRDETQYF.

The V and J genes are TRBV6-6 and TRBJ1-2; 7 nucleotides align to TRBD1. Trimming removed 4 bases from V and 2 bases from J; junction bases left unmatched: 4. This CDR3 is 14 amino acids long. The V gene's germline CDR1 is MNHNY and CDR2 SVGAGI (reference sequence). In nucleotides, the CDR3 is TGTGCCAGCAGTTTGGCAGGGGGGAACTATGGCTACACCTTC. Translating it yields CASSLAGGNYGYTF.

The chain recombines TRBV2 with TRBJ1-1; a weak D match, TRBD1 (6 bases). Trimming took 4 bases from V and 1 from J, leaving 16 bases between them. This CDR3 has 16 residues. Germline-derived CDR1 and CDR2 are SNHLY and FYNNEI. CDR3 protein: CASSGDIGFSNTEAFF. CDR3 coding DNA: TGTGCCAGCAGTGGGGACATCGGTTTCTCGAACACTGAAGCTTTCTTT.

The genes are TRBV20-1 and TRBJ1-2; D gene uncertain. The germline gives CDR1 DFQATT, CDR2 SNEGSKA (reference sequence). There are 12 residues in the CDR3. Trimming removed 1 base at V and 10 bases at J, with 13 bases between. In DNA, the CDR3 is TGCAGTGCTAGAGGGAGCGGGGTAGACTACACCTTC. Translating gives CSARGSGVDYTF.

V gene TRBV28 combines with J gene TRBJ1-2, with 8 bases identical to TRBD1. Losses at the gene ends were 4 bases for V and 8 bases for J; bases not matched to a gene: 6. The germline V gene encodes CDR1 MDHEN and CDR2 SYDVKM. The CDR3 has 13 residues. The CDR3 sequence: CASSSPTGGGYTF. The CDR3 DNA reads as TGTGCCAGCAGTTCACCCACAGGGGGAGGCTACACCTTC.

This chain connects TRBV30 to TRBJ1-2; 8 bases are shared with TRBD1. This CDR3 region has 11 residues. V shed 2 bases and J 7 bases; nucleotides not matched to a gene: 0. The germline gives CDR1 GTSNPN, CDR2 SVGIG (reference sequence). The CDR3 spells CAWSTGGGYTF. The CDR3 DNA is TGTGCCTGGAGTACAGGGGGTGGCTACACCTTC. Full variable domain (remainder filled in from reference TRBV30 and TRBJ1-2): SQTIHQWPATLVQPVGSPLSLECTVEGTSNPNLYWYRQAAGRGLQLLFYSVGIGQISSEVPQNLSASRPQDRQFILSSKKLLLSDSGFYLCAWSTGGGYTFGSGTRLTVV.

The genes are TRBV14 and TRBJ1-1; D possibly corresponds to TRBD1 (5 bases). With 6 bases removed from V and 4 bases from J, the gap between germline ends came to 18 bases. Germline loops: CDR1 SGHDN, CDR2 FVKESK. The CDR3 runs 15 residues. CDR3 residues: CASSPSTGGRTEAFF. For the CDR3, the DNA is TGTGCCAGCAGTCCCTCGACGGGGGGTCGCACTGAAGCTTTCTTT.

V usage is TRBV12-3 or TRBV12-4 and J usage is TRBJ2-1, with TRBD1 identical over 9 bases. The V segment lost 6 bases and the J segment 4 bases; nucleotides outside the gene matches: 10. CDR3 length: 16 residues. The CDR3 DNA reads TGTGCCAGCAGCCCCCGACAGGGGGAAGGGTACAATGAGCAGTTCTTC. It yields the protein CASSPRQGEGYNEQFF.

The chain is built from TRBV5-4 and TRBJ1-2, with D maybe TRBD1 (6 bases). The CDR3 loop spans 14 amino acids. V dropped 0 bases and J dropped 3 bases, with 9 bases sitting between them. Germline values: CDR1 SGHNT, CDR2 YYREEE (reference sequence). The CDR3 protein is CASSLETGYYGYTF. CDR3 sequence (DNA): TGTGCCAGCAGCTTGGAGACAGGATACTATGGCTACACCTTC.

The chain is built from TRBV20-1 and TRBJ2-1; maybe TRBD2 (5 bases). The CDR3 has 13 residues. Germline CDR1 DFQATT, CDR2 SNEGSKA (reference sequence). Trimming pared 4 bases from V and 5 bases from J, leaving 12 bases between. CDR3 protein: CSATSLGNNEQFF. The DNA of the CDR3 is TGCAGTGCTACTTCACTAGGCAACAATGAGCAGTTCTTC.

J is TRBJ2-1 and V is TRBV20-1, with TRBD2 matching 10 bases. J was trimmed by 10 bases and V by 6 bases; bases with no gene match: 15. From germline, CDR1 is DFQATT and CDR2 SNEGSKA (reference sequence). The CDR3 is made up of 15 amino acids. The CDR3 DNA sequence: TGCAGTGCGCGCAGGGGCAGCGGGAGGGGAGGGGAGCAGTTCTTC. This codes for CSARRGSGRGGEQFF.

The V call is TRBV28, the J call TRBJ2-7, with 9 positions matching TRBD1. The CDR3 consists of 14 residues. The junction had 7 bases not matched to a gene; V was cut back by 5 bases and J by 5 bases. Germline CDR1 is MDHEN and CDR2 is SYDVKM. The CDR3 DNA sequence: TGTGCCAGCAGTCTTACAGGGGGCAGCGACGAGCAGTACTTC. This gives the protein CASSLTGGSDEQYF. The full variable domain, in which reference TRBV28 and TRBJ2-7 provide the parts outside the CDR3, is DVKVTQSSRYLVKRTGEKVFLECVQDMDHENMFWYRQDPGLGLRLIYFSYDVKMKEKGDIPEGYSVSREKKERFSLILESASTNQTSMYLCASSLTGGSDEQYFGPGTRLTVT.